These 12 T cell receptor beta chains share one sample of origin, sequenced in a study of cytomegalovirus exposure and HLA in healthy donors. The PCR contained 60 Vbeta and 13 Jbeta primers. The table came from immunoSEQ multiplex PCR; TCRdb's copy has only in-frame clones and leaves some out. The data show over 150,000 clones, with more than 75% seen just once and roughly 9% held by the top ten. Specimen: PBMCs. Receptors were obtained from a young man in good health and CMV-seropositive.

The chain carries TRBV29-1 and TRBJ2-5; tentatively, D is TRBD2 (5 bases). V lost 2 bases and J 3 bases, leaving 10 bases between the germline ends. The germline V gene has CDR1 SQVTM and CDR2 ANQGSEA. This CDR3 spans 13 amino acids. The CDR3 protein is CSVERGIKETQYF. In nucleotides, the CDR3 is TGCAGCGTTGAACGGGGTATCAAAGAGACCCAGTACTTC.

The chain combines TRBV5-6 with TRBJ1-2, with a possible D match to TRBD1 (6 bases). Germline V gene data show CDR1 as SGHDT and CDR2 as YYEEEE. The CDR3 extends over 12 amino acids. Trimming took 5 bases from V and 5 from J, leaving 10 bases between them. CDR3 region: CASSKTGYGYTF. Written as DNA, the CDR3 is TGTGCCAGCAGTAAAACAGGGTATGGCTACACCTTC.

This chain links TRBV19 with TRBJ1-1; D is possibly TRBD1 (5 bases). V lost 4 bases and J 7 bases, leaving 19 bases between the germline ends. CDR3 length: 15 amino acids. The germline V gene has CDR1 LNHDA and CDR2 SQIVND (reference sequence). CDR3 sequence reads: CASSTPPPGVREAFF. CDR3 sequence (DNA): TGTGCCAGTAGTACTCCTCCGCCGGGGGTCCGTGAAGCTTTCTTT.

This clone has only one observation. This chain links TRBV19 with TRBJ2-2, with 11 bases identical to TRBD2. Unmatched junction bases numbered 8, after V lost 5 bases and J lost 6 bases. CDR3 length equals 16 residues. Germline CDR1 and CDR2: LNHDA and SQIVND (reference sequence). The CDR3 sequence: CASSGLSGGGAGELFF. DNA for the CDR3: TGTGCCAGTAGTGGGCTTAGCGGGGGGGGCGCCGGGGAGCTGTTTTTT.

CDR3 in DNA: TGTGCCAGCAGGAAAGGGGGCCGGGAGACCCAGTACTTC. This encodes CASRKGGRETQYF. The chain employs TRBV28 and TRBJ2-5; TRBD1 matches at 7 bases. Germline values: CDR1 MDHEN, CDR2 SYDVKM. This CDR3 is built from 13 residues. Trimming at V came to 6 bases and at J to 5 bases, leaving 6 bases not matched to a gene.

This clone was counted a single time. This sequence joins TRBV7-9 and TRBJ2-1; 8 bases fit TRBD1. The CDR3 runs to 16 residues. V lost 0 bases to trimming and J lost 6 bases; unmatched junction nucleotides: 7. Germline CDR1 and CDR2: SEHNR and FQNEAQ (reference sequence). The CDR3: CASSLATGGWVNEQFF. CDR3 coding DNA: TGTGCCAGCAGCTTAGCCACAGGGGGATGGGTCAATGAGCAGTTCTTC.

The rearrangement joins TRBV4-1 to TRBJ1-1, with 9 bases aligning to TRBD1. Germline V gene data show CDR1 as MGHRA and CDR2 as YSYEKL. CDR3 length equals 14 residues. V shed 1 base, J shed 5 bases, and the junction held 2 bases outside the gene matches. CDR3 DNA sequence: TGCGCCAGCAGCCAAGGAGACAGGGGGACTGAAGCTTTCTTT. Protein product: CASSQGDRGTEAFF.

The chain is built from TRBV10-2 and TRBJ2-7; TRBD2 agrees at 11 bases. The CDR3 has 15 residues. J was trimmed by 3 bases and V by 4 bases; bases with no gene match: 5. CDR1 and CDR2 from the germline V gene are WSHSY and SAAADI. The CDR3 reads CASSGGTSGIYEQYF. In DNA, the CDR3 is TGCGCCAGCAGTGGGGGGACTAGCGGTATCTACGAGCAGTACTTC.

Written as DNA, the CDR3 is TGTGCCAGCAGTGAAGGGCGGGGATCGAGCAATCAGCCCCAGCATTTT. The encoded protein is CASSEGRGSSNQPQHF. The V and J genes are TRBV6-1 and TRBJ1-5, with D unresolved. This CDR3 has 16 amino acids. CDR1 MNHNS and CDR2 SASEGT come from the germline V gene. V was clipped by 1 base and J by 1 base, with 11 bases between them.

The J gene is TRBJ2-2, the V gene TRBV2; possible D gene TRBD1, 6 bases. The ends were cut back, 3 bases at V and 5 bases at J, with 7 bases in the middle. Germline values: CDR1 SNHLY, CDR2 FYNNEI. This CDR3 contains 13 residues. CDR3 sequence: CASSDTGTGELFF. CDR3 nucleotide sequence: TGTGCCAGCAGTGATACAGGGACCGGGGAGCTGTTTTTT.

The V gene is TRBV6-1, the J gene TRBJ2-1; 7 positions agree with TRBD2. Germline V gives CDR1 MNHNS, CDR2 SASEGT. The CDR3 totals 17 residues. J lost 3 bases, V lost 0 bases, and 8 bases had no gene match. CDR3 nucleotide sequence: TGTGCCAGCAGTGAAGCGGCAAGCGGGGCGGGCTACAATGAGCAGTTCTTC. This sequence encodes CASSEAASGAGYNEQFF.

This rearrangement joins TRBV5-6 to TRBJ1-1; no definite D call. V lost 5 bases and J lost 5, with 10 bases in between. CDR1 is SGHDT, CDR2 YYEEEE, per germline. The CDR3 spans 12 residues. The CDR3 DNA reads as TGTGCCAGCAGTTTCGGAGGGACTGAAGCTTTCTTT. It translates to CASSFGGTEAFF.